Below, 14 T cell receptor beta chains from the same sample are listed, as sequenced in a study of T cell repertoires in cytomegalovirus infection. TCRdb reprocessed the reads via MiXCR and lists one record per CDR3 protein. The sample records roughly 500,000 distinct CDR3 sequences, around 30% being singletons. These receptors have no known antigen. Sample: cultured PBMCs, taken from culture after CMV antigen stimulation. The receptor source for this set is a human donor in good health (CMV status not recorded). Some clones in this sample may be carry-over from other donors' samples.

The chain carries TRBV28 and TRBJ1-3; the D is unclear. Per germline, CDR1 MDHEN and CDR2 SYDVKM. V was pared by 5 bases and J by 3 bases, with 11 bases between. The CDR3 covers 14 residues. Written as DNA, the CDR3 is TGTGCCAGCAGTCGCGCCGGGGTTGGAAACACCATATATTTT. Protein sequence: CASSRAGVGNTIYF.

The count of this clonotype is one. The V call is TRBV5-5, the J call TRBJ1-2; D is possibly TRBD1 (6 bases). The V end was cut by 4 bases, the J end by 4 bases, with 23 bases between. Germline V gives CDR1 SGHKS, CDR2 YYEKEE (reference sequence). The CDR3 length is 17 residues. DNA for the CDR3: TGTGCCAGCAGCCCGAGGACAGTCGTCGACTTGCCCTATGGCTACACCTTC. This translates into CASSPRTVVDLPYGYTF.

Here the CDR3 DNA reads TGTGCCAGCAGCTTACCCAAGGACAGAGTATTCTACGAGCAGTACTTC. This encodes CASSLPKDRVFYEQYF. This chain links TRBV7-8 with TRBJ2-7; the D gene is possibly TRBD1 (6 bases). Trimming took off 2 bases at V and 3 bases at J, with 17 bases between the two ends. CDR1 and CDR2 from the germline V gene are SGHVS and FQNEAQ. CDR3 size: 16 residues.

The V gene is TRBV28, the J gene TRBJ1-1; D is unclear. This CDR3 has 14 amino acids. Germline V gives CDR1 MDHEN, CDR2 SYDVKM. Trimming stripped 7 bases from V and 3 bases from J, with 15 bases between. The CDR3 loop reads CASISGTLDTEAFF. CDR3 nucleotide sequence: TGTGCCAGCATTTCAGGCACGCTGGACACTGAAGCTTTCTTT. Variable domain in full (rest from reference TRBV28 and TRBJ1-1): DVKVTQSSRYLVKRTGEKVFLECVQDMDHENMFWYRQDPGLGLRLIYFSYDVKMKEKGDIPEGYSVSREKKERFSLILESASTNQTSMYLCASISGTLDTEAFFGQGTRLTVV.

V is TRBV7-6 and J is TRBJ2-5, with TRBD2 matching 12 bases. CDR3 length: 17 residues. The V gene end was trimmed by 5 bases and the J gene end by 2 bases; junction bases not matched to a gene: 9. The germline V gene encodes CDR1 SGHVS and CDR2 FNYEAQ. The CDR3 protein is CASSPGLAGWRQETQYF. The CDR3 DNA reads TGTGCCAGCAGCCCCGGACTAGCGGGGTGGAGGCAAGAGACCCAGTACTTC.

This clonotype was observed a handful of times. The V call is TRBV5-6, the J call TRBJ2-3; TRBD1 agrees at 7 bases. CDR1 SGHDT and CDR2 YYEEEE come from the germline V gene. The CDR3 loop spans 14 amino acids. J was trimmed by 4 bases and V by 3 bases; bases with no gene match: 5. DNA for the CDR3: TGTGCCAGCAGCTACCACGACAGGGCAGATACGCAGTATTTT. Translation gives CASSYHDRADTQYF.

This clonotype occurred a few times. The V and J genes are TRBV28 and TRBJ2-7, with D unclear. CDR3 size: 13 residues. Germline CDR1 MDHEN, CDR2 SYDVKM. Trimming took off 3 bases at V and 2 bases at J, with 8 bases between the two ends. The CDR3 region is CASSLHKAYEQYF. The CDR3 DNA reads TGTGCCAGCAGTTTGCACAAGGCCTACGAGCAGTACTTC.

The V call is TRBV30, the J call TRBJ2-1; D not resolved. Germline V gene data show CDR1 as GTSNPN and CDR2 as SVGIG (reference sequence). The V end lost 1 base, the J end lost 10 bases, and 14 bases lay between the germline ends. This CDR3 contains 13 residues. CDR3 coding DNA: TGTGCCTGGAGTGGGGTGATGCCTCGGGAGCAGTTCTTC. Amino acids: CAWSGVMPREQFF.

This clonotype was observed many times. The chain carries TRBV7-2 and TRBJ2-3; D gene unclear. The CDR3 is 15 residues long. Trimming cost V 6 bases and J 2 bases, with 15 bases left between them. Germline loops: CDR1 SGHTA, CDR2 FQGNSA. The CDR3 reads CASRPQPSLTDTQYF. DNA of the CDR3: TGTGCCAGCAGACCCCAGCCCAGCCTCACAGATACGCAGTATTTT. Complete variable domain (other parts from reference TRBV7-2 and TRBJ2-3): GAGVSQSPSNKVTEKGKDVELRCDPISGHTALYWYRQSLGQGLEFLIYFQGNSAPDKSGLPSDRFSAERTGGSVSTLTIQRTQQEDSAVYLCASRPQPSLTDTQYFGPGTRLTVL.

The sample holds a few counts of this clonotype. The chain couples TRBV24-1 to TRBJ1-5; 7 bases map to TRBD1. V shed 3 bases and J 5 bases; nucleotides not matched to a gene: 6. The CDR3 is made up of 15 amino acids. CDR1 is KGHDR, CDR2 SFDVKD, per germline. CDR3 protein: CATSDGAGGDQPQHF. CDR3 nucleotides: TGTGCCACCAGTGATGGGGCAGGGGGGGATCAGCCCCAGCATTTT.

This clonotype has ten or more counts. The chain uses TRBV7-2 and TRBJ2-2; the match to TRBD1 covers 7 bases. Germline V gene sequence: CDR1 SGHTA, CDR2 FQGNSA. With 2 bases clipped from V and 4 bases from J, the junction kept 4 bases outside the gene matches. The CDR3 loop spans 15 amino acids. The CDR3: CASSLNRGVTGELFF. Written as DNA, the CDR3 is TGTGCCAGCAGCTTAAACAGGGGTGTCACCGGGGAGCTGTTTTTT.

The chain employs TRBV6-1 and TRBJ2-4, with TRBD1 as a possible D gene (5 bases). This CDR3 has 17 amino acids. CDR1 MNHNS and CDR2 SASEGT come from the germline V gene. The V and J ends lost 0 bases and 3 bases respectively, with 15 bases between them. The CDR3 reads CASSEARLGLGKNIQYF. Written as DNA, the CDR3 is TGTGCCAGCAGTGAAGCGCGGCTGGGGCTCGGCAAAAACATTCAGTACTTC.

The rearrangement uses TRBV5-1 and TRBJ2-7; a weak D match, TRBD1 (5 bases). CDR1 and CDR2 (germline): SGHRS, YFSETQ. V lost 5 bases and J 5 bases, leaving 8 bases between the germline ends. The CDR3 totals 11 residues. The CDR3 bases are TGCGCCAGCAGGGACATCCACGAGCAGTACTTC. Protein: CASRDIHEQYF.

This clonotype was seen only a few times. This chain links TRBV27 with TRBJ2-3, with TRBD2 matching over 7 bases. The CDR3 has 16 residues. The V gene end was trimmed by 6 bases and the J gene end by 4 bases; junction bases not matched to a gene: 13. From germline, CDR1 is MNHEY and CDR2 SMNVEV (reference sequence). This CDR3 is CASSRRLAPSADTQYF. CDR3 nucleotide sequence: TGTGCCAGCAGCCGTAGACTAGCTCCCAGCGCAGATACGCAGTATTTT.